The T cell receptor beta chain under discussion was sequenced for a study of T cell repertoires in cytomegalovirus infection (dated by TCRdb to the late 2010s). Broadly, across the study: The peptide stimulations were aimed at well-studied HLA-B-restricted epitopes as well as recently identified HLA-C-restricted CMV epitopes, whose presentation resists viral immunomodulation. Because public TCR beta signatures pointed to carriage of CMV infection together with the matching HLA type, the HLA type of each donor mattered for the analysis.

For this clonotype: Its antigen remains unidentified. It may be a read error: a sequence one base away is much more abundant.

TCRdb lists the instrument as Illumina HiSeq 1500. TCRdb itself trimmed the public reads at Q25 with fastp, ran MiXCR and retained productive beta chains. CDR3 protein sequences are deduplicated, and each keeps its most common genes and DNA. The sample table shows hundreds of thousands of distinct CDR3 sequences, and roughly a third are seen once. Roughly 17% of the sample rests with the top ten. The treatment or condition label for this specimen denotes: in vitro stimulation with specific CMV peptide epitopes to enrich CMV-specific T cells. Broad study findings and their caveats: In the ex vivo response, HLA-C-restricted CMV-specific TCR beta clonotypes were dominant, and in two of eight donors the single most frequent clonotype came from this HLA-C-restricted group. Carriers of CMV infection plus the relevant HLA type were discriminated by the cumulative frequency of public TCR beta family members in the study cohort and in an independent approximately 350-donor cohort.

The CDR3 spans 14 residues, from the cysteine through the phenylalanine. Only the CDR3 region is kept as DNA, spanning 42 bases read in frame from base 1. A distance of 14 bases separates the germline ends of V and J, which lose 5 bases and 6 bases respectively. For CDR1 and CDR2, the germline V gene lists SGHTA and FQGNSA. The chain employs TRBV7-2 and TRBJ1-5; the best D guess is TRBD1, with 5 bases matching. The TCR sequence derives from a human donor in good health (CMV status not recorded). Some clones in this sample may be carry-over from other donors' samples. Sequenced here: cultured PBMCs, sampled from culture after CMV antigen stimulation. The CDR3 sequence is CASSPPREGQPQHF. The DNA sequence is given as TGTGCCAGCAGCCCTCCCAGGGAGGGTCAGCCCCAGCATTTT.